This TCR beta chain was obtained from a study of blood T cell repertoires in COVID-19. In the original workflow: By means of reference gene primer amplification, nucleated cell counts were estimated. The data were produced by immunoSEQ multiplex PCR, yet TCRdb's version contains in-frame clones alone and is incomplete. The DNA was the basis for D and trimming; V, J and clone size are from that table. In the table there are 300,000 to 400,000 clones, about 89% of which are singletons. Germline CDR1 and CDR2: SGHAT and FQNNGV. CDR3 size: 13 residues. The germline V and J ends were trimmed by 5 bases and 6 bases, with 13 bases remaining between them.

The source material was PBMCs or T cells enriched from blood (not recorded which). The receptor was isolated from a man aged 60-69 years who had recovered from COVID-19. This chain joins TRBV11-2 and TRBJ2-5; no definite D call. The CDR3 DNA follows: TGTGCCAGCAGCCCCCCGCGTCTCCAGACCCAGTACTTC. It specifies CASSPPRLQTQYF.